Below, 22 T cell receptor beta chains from the same sample are listed, as sequenced in a study of identifying expanded T cells in peripheral blood. Clones were read by immunoSEQ multiplex PCR, and TCRdb kept only the in-frame ones, dropping some. The sample carries more than 85,000 clones, roughly nine tenths recorded once. Sample: blood. The receptor source for this set is a person aged 18 to 69 in good health.

This clone was observed a single time. The chain is built from TRBV10-3 and TRBJ1-4; D may be TRBD1 (6 bases). The V and J ends lost 3 bases and 8 bases respectively, with 16 bases between them. Germline assignment: CDR1 ENHRY and CDR2 SYGVKD. The CDR3 is made up of 15 amino acids. For the CDR3, the DNA is TGTGCCATCAGTGATGAGGGGAGGGGGAGCGAAAAACTGTTTTTT. As protein: CAISDEGRGSEKLFF.

This clone has only a few counts. This chain connects TRBV2 to TRBJ1-1; no clear D. Germline assignment: CDR1 SNHLY and CDR2 FYNNEI. The CDR3 has 13 residues. V lost 6 bases and J lost 1, with 9 bases in between. The CDR3 loop reads CASSRTRNTEAFF. The DNA for the CDR3 is TGTGCCAGCAGCCGAACAAGGAACACTGAAGCTTTCTTT.

The genes are TRBV2 and TRBJ1-4, with TRBD1 identical over 9 bases. CDR1 is SNHLY, CDR2 FYNNEI, per germline. The CDR3 contains 15 residues. With V trimmed by 5 bases and J by 3 bases, 4 bases remained unmatched. The CDR3 spells CASSRTGVANEKLFF. DNA for the CDR3: TGTGCCAGCAGTAGGACAGGGGTGGCTAATGAAAAACTGTTTTTT.

The genes are TRBV10-3 and TRBJ2-7; 11 bases map to TRBD2. This CDR3 has 15 amino acids. Germline CDR1 is ENHRY and CDR2 is SYGVKD. Germline trimming cut 0 bases from V and 4 bases from J; bases unmatched to any gene: 2. CDR3 amino acids: CAISESASGGYEQYF. CDR3 DNA sequence: TGTGCCATCAGTGAGTCGGCTAGCGGGGGGTACGAGCAGTACTTC.

This CDR3 is CASTELAGVADTQYF. CDR3 coding DNA: TGTGCCAGCACCGAACTAGCGGGAGTTGCGGATACGCAGTATTTT. The V call is TRBV11-2, the J call TRBJ2-3, with TRBD2 identical over 11 bases. Unmatched junction bases numbered 9, after V lost 7 bases and J lost 6 bases. The CDR3 contains 15 residues. Germline values: CDR1 SGHAT, CDR2 FQNNGV.

V usage is TRBV5-1 and J usage is TRBJ2-2; D possibly corresponds to TRBD2 (6 bases). The CDR3 contains 14 residues. Trimming shortened V by 4 bases and J by 1 base, and 8 bases separated the two germline ends. CDR1 is SGHRS and CDR2 is YFSETQ in the germline V gene. The CDR3 loop reads CASSAGLNTGELFF. Written as DNA, the CDR3 is TGCGCCAGCAGCGCGGGACTGAACACCGGGGAGCTGTTTTTT.

The chain links TRBV14 to TRBJ1-2, with D unclear. The CDR3 extends over 15 amino acids. The germline CDR1 and CDR2 sequences are SGHDN and FVKESK. Trimming took 0 bases from V and 6 from J, leaving 14 bases between them. CDR3 coding DNA: TGTGCCAGCAGCCAAGATTTGTTAAGTGTCCATGGCTACACCTTC. Translation: CASSQDLLSVHGYTF.

V is TRBV9 and J is TRBJ2-7; possible D gene TRBD1, 6 bases. CDR3 length: 15 residues. Between the trimmed V and J ends, which lost 0 bases and 4 bases, there was a span of 14 bases. Looked up from germline, CDR1 is SGDLS and CDR2 is YYNGEE. The DNA for the CDR3 is TGTGCCAGCAGCGTAGCTCCGCAGGGGACGTACGAGCAGTACTTC. It specifies CASSVAPQGTYEQYF.

V is TRBV28 and J is TRBJ1-4, with D possibly TRBD1 on 5 matching bases. V lost 6 bases, J lost 4 bases, and 15 bases lay in between. The CDR3 has 15 amino acids. Germline CDR1 and CDR2: MDHEN and SYDVKM. CDR3 residues: CASSPGQGLNEKLFF. The CDR3 bases are TGTGCCAGCAGCCCCGGGCAGGGCCTTAATGAAAAACTGTTTTTT.

This chain links TRBV18 with TRBJ1-6; weak D call: TRBD1 (6 bases). Trimming shortened V by 3 bases and J by 0 bases, and 15 bases separated the two germline ends. CDR1 is KGHSH, CDR2 LQKENI, per germline. This CDR3 has 18 residues. CDR3 residues: CASSPIGTPSSYNSPLHF. The DNA of the CDR3 is TGTGCCAGCTCACCGATCGGGACACCTAGCTCCTATAATTCACCCCTCCACTTT.

This clone was found once. The chain carries TRBV28 and TRBJ1-2, with a weak D call TRBD1 (6 bases). Germline V gene sequence: CDR1 MDHEN, CDR2 SYDVKM. V was cut by 2 bases and J by 7 bases, with 8 bases left in between. The CDR3 runs to 12 residues. Here the CDR3 reads CASSLGGGGYTF. The CDR3 DNA sequence: TGTGCCAGCAGTTTAGGAGGGGGTGGCTACACCTTC.

This chain joins TRBV6-1 and TRBJ1-4, with D unclear. CDR1 MNHNS and CDR2 SASEGT come from the germline V gene. The V and J ends lost 3 bases and 8 bases respectively, with 7 bases between them. This CDR3 spans 12 amino acids. The chain's CDR3 is CASSDGLEKLFF. In nucleotides, the CDR3 is TGTGCCAGCAGTGATGGGCTAGAAAAACTGTTTTTT.

The chain is built from TRBV27 and TRBJ2-7, with D uncertain. The V end was cut by 2 bases, the J end by 2 bases, with 7 bases between. Germline CDR1 is MNHEY and CDR2 is SMNVEV (reference sequence). The CDR3 covers 13 residues. The CDR3 loop reads CASSLKVTYEQYF. CDR3 bases: TGTGCCAGCAGTTTAAAAGTAACCTACGAGCAGTACTTC.

The J gene is TRBJ2-3, the V gene TRBV10-3; a weak D match, TRBD1 (6 bases). This CDR3 is built from 14 residues. From germline, CDR1 is ENHRY and CDR2 SYGVKD. The germline V and J ends were trimmed by 2 bases and 1 base, with 7 bases remaining between them. In DNA form, the CDR3 reads TGTGCCATCAGTGAGCGACAGGGCACAGATACGCAGTATTTT. Translated: CAISERQGTDTQYF.

CDR3 nucleotides: TGTGCCAGCCAGATACTAGCGGGGAACTCCTACGAGCAGTACTTC. Amino acid sequence: CASQILAGNSYEQYF. V usage is TRBV7-3 and J usage is TRBJ2-7; 10 bases map to TRBD2. The CDR3 runs to 15 residues. The germline gives CDR1 SGHTA, CDR2 FQGTGA. V lost 8 bases to trimming and J lost 0 bases; unmatched junction nucleotides: 7.

The chain carries TRBV7-2 and TRBJ1-5; D remains unclear. Trimming pared 1 base from V and 4 bases from J, leaving 11 bases between. CDR3 length: 15 residues. Germline assignment: CDR1 SGHTA and CDR2 FQGNSA. This CDR3 is CASSLGPLANQPQHF. The CDR3 nucleotides read TGTGCCAGCAGCTTAGGTCCCTTGGCGAATCAGCCCCAGCATTTT.

The chain is built from TRBV18 and TRBJ1-6; 11 bases map to TRBD1. Germline CDR1 reads KGHSH; CDR2 reads LQKENI. The ends lost 8 bases at V and 7 bases at J; junction bases unmatched: 7. This CDR3 contains 15 residues. The CDR3 sequence: CASRTGGLGNSPLHF. Written as DNA, the CDR3 is TGTGCCAGCCGGACAGGGGGCCTGGGAAATTCACCCCTCCACTTT.

This chain connects TRBV7-2 to TRBJ1-2, with 7 bases identical to TRBD1. The CDR3 consists of 16 residues. CDR1 SGHTA and CDR2 FQGNSA come from the germline V gene. After removal of 1 base from V and 1 base from J, the junction contained 6 bases not matched to a gene. The CDR3 spells CASSLGGQFDNYGYTF. The CDR3 nucleotides are TGTGCCAGCAGCTTAGGGGGACAGTTTGATAACTATGGCTACACCTTC. Looking up the rest from reference TRBV7-2 and TRBJ1-2 gives the full variable domain: GAGVSQSPSNKVTEKGKDVELRCDPISGHTALYWYRQSLGQGLEFLIYFQGNSAPDKSGLPSDRFSAERTGGSVSTLTIQRTQQEDSAVYLCASSLGGQFDNYGYTFGSGTRLTVV.

The gene calls are TRBV2 and TRBJ2-1; unclear D gene. V lost 6 bases, J lost 5 bases, and 11 bases lay in between. Germline V lookup: CDR1 SNHLY, CDR2 FYNNEI. The CDR3 has 13 residues. CDR3 DNA sequence: TGTGCCAGCAGCCTCAGGTGGGACAATGAGCAGTTCTTC. This encodes CASSLRWDNEQFF.

CDR3 bases: TGTGCCAGCAGCCAGCCGGGACAGCGTAATGAAAAACTGTTTTTT. This translates into CASSQPGQRNEKLFF. This sequence joins TRBV4-2 and TRBJ1-4; 7 positions agree with TRBD1. This CDR3 region has 15 residues. V shed 3 bases and J 4 bases; nucleotides not matched to a gene: 5. Per the germline V gene, CDR1 is LGHNA and CDR2 is YNFKEQ.

This sequence joins TRBV11-2 and TRBJ2-2; D gene unclear. V shed 4 bases and J shed 0 bases, with 12 bases lying between them. This CDR3 contains 16 residues. The germline V gene has CDR1 SGHAT and CDR2 FQNNGV. The CDR3 reads CASSSGILANTGELFF. The CDR3 DNA reads TGTGCCAGCAGCTCTGGGATACTCGCGAACACCGGGGAGCTGTTTTTT.

This rearrangement joins TRBV7-2 to TRBJ2-3; 11 nucleotides line up with TRBD2. Germline V gene sequence: CDR1 SGHTA, CDR2 FQGNSA. This CDR3 has 18 amino acids. Trimming at V came to 2 bases and at J to 6 bases, leaving 13 bases not matched to a gene. The CDR3 sequence is CASSLKVASGGWSDTQYF. The CDR3 DNA reads as TGTGCCAGCAGCTTAAAGGTGGCTAGCGGGGGGTGGAGCGATACGCAGTATTTT.